Below are 25 T cell receptor beta chains sequenced from a single sample in a study of blood T cell repertoires in COVID-19. Measured with immunoSEQ multiplex PCR; TCRdb has only the in-frame clones, and not every one. Here the sample spans 95,000 to 100,000 clones, more than 75% being singletons. The specimen was peripheral blood. The receptors come from a woman aged 25 to 39 with acute or convalescent COVID-19.

J is TRBJ2-7 and V is TRBV19, with TRBD1 identical over 9 bases. CDR3 size: 12 residues. The germline gives CDR1 LNHDA, CDR2 SQIVND (reference sequence). J was trimmed by 4 bases and V by 9 bases; bases with no gene match: 4. CDR3 residues: CARRTGEYEQYF. The CDR3 coding sequence is TGTGCCAGGAGGACAGGGGAGTACGAGCAGTACTTC.

The V call is TRBV29-1, the J call TRBJ1-2; D unresolved. Trimming cost V 1 base and J 8 bases, with 8 bases left between them. CDR1 SQVTM and CDR2 ANQGSEA come from the germline V gene. The CDR3 runs to 11 residues. The CDR3 sequence: CSVEGVLGYTF. CDR3 nucleotides: TGCAGCGTTGAAGGAGTTCTAGGCTACACCTTC.

This clone was seen once. The chain recombines TRBV6-1 with TRBJ2-3; D perhaps matches TRBD2 (6 bases). The CDR3 extends over 14 amino acids. Trimming took 3 bases from V and 5 from J, leaving 12 bases between them. CDR1 is MNHNS, CDR2 SASEGT, per germline. The DNA of the CDR3 is TGTGCCAGCAGTGAGGGGAGGACTGTAGATACGCAGTATTTT. It specifies CASSEGRTVDTQYF.

The V gene is TRBV5-6, the J gene TRBJ1-2; no clear D. This CDR3 has 14 amino acids. Germline values: CDR1 SGHDT, CDR2 YYEEEE. The germline V and J ends were trimmed by 2 bases and 4 bases, with 12 bases remaining between them. The CDR3 spells CASSFEAEVYGYTF. In nucleotides, the CDR3 is TGTGCCAGCAGCTTTGAGGCCGAGGTCTATGGCTACACCTTC. Full variable domain (rest looked up from reference TRBV5-6 and TRBJ1-2): DAGVTQSPTHLIKTRGQQVTLRCSPKSGHDTVSWYQQALGQGPQFIFQYYEEEERQRGNFPDRFSGHQFPNYSSELNVNALLLGDSALYLCASSFEAEVYGYTFGSGTRLTVV.

A few counts support this clone. This rearrangement joins TRBV7-9 to TRBJ2-3, with D uncertain. Between the trimmed V and J ends, which lost 5 bases and 2 bases, there was a span of 14 bases. From germline, CDR1 is SEHNR and CDR2 FQNEAQ (reference sequence). The CDR3 sequence is 15 residues long. The CDR3 protein is CASSPRLASTDTQYF. CDR3 in DNA: TGTGCCAGCAGCCCTAGGCTGGCCTCCACAGATACGCAGTATTTT.

The rearrangement uses TRBV7-9 and TRBJ2-6; D gene ambiguous. The CDR3 runs 17 residues. Deletions cut 5 bases from V and 0 bases from J, with 14 bases between. Germline V gene sequence: CDR1 SEHNR, CDR2 FQNEAQ (reference sequence). As DNA, the CDR3 is TGTGCCAGCAGCCGCGCCAGAGGTGACTCTGGGGCCAACGTCCTGACTTTC. Translated, it gives CASSRARGDSGANVLTF.

The V call is TRBV5-6, the J call TRBJ1-3, with a possible D match to TRBD1 (5 bases). This CDR3 is 17 amino acids long. The V end lost 1 base, the J end lost 0 bases, and 14 bases lay between the germline ends. Germline V gives CDR1 SGHDT, CDR2 YYEEEE. The CDR3 bases are TGTGCCAGCAGCTTGCTTCCGACAGATATCTCTGGAAACACCATATATTTT. Amino acids: CASSLLPTDISGNTIYF.

The genes are TRBV5-1 and TRBJ1-2; D gene ambiguous. This CDR3 spans 14 amino acids. Germline V gives CDR1 SGHRS, CDR2 YFSETQ. V dropped 4 bases and J dropped 0 bases, with 10 bases sitting between them. CDR3: CASSPADPNYGYTF. The CDR3 region has the DNA TGCGCCAGCAGCCCAGCGGACCCTAACTATGGCTACACCTTC.

The chain employs TRBV5-6 and TRBJ2-1, with 9 bases lining up with TRBD1. This CDR3 has 14 residues. Per the germline V gene, CDR1 is SGHDT and CDR2 is YYEEEE. J gave up 8 bases and V 7 bases, and 10 bases lay outside the gene matches. The CDR3 region is CASSSGTGSHEQFF. The CDR3, as DNA: TGTGCCAGCTCCTCCGGGACAGGGTCGCATGAGCAGTTCTTC.

This clone appeared once. The rearrangement uses TRBV2 and TRBJ1-2, with a weak D call TRBD1 (5 bases). The CDR3 runs to 12 residues. Germline V gene data show CDR1 as SNHLY and CDR2 as FYNNEI. The V end was cut by 9 bases, the J end by 8 bases, with 16 bases between. The CDR3 sequence: CASIGTEYGYTF. The CDR3, as DNA: TGTGCCAGTATTGGGACTGAATACGGCTACACCTTC.

The chain has TRBV2 and TRBJ2-2, with D perhaps TRBD2 (5 bases). This CDR3 is 17 amino acids long. Germline CDR1 and CDR2: SNHLY and FYNNEI. V shed 1 base and J shed 5 bases, with 17 bases lying between them. The CDR3 loop is CASSEEGSTSGTGELFF. In DNA, the CDR3 is TGTGCCAGCAGTGAAGAAGGATCAACATCGGGGACCGGGGAGCTGTTTTTT.

The chain employs TRBV14 and TRBJ2-7; 7 nucleotides match TRBD1. Germline assignment: CDR1 SGHDN and CDR2 FVKESK. The CDR3 sequence is 16 residues long. Trimming removed 3 bases from V and 6 bases from J; junction bases left unmatched: 14. The CDR3 here is CASSQRQGRGLSEQYF. DNA of the CDR3: TGTGCCAGCAGCCAGAGACAGGGAAGGGGGCTAAGCGAGCAGTACTTC.

V usage is TRBV7-9 and J usage is TRBJ2-7; 13 nucleotides agree with TRBD2. Germline V CDR1 and CDR2: SEHNR, FQNEAQ (reference sequence). This CDR3 is 15 amino acids long. V shed 4 bases and J 3 bases; nucleotides not matched to a gene: 3. The CDR3 nucleotides read TGTGCCAGCAGCTCCGGGACTAGCGGGGACTACGAGCAGTACTTC. Translating it yields CASSSGTSGDYEQYF.

This clone was recorded only once. The rearrangement joins TRBV28 to TRBJ1-2; TRBD1 matches 9 bases. After removal of 4 bases from V and 4 bases from J, the junction contained 7 bases not matched to a gene. Germline V gene sequence: CDR1 MDHEN, CDR2 SYDVKM. CDR3 size: 15 residues. The CDR3 nucleotides are TGTGCCAGCAGTTCTAAGGGACAGGGACCCTATGGCTACACCTTC. It translates to CASSSKGQGPYGYTF.

The chain joins TRBV28 to TRBJ2-2, with 7 positions matching TRBD1. Trimming took 5 bases from V and 5 from J; bases not matched to a gene: 5. CDR3 length equals 14 residues. Looked up from germline, CDR1 is MDHEN and CDR2 is SYDVKM. CDR3 sequence (DNA): TGTGCCAGCAGTCTGGCAGGGGGAACCGGGGAGCTGTTTTTT. Its protein product is CASSLAGGTGELFF.

CDR3 amino acids: CASSVSGGGQVYEQYF. The CDR3 DNA reads as TGTGCCAGCAGCGTATCGGGCGGTGGACAGGTCTACGAGCAGTACTTC. The chain recombines TRBV9 with TRBJ2-7, with 7 bases matching TRBD1. The CDR3 consists of 16 residues. The germline CDR1 and CDR2 sequences are SGDLS and YYNGEE. V was clipped by 1 base and J by 3 bases; unmatched bases: 10.

V is TRBV3-1 (or the pseudogene TRBV3-2) and J is TRBJ2-1, with 10 bases lining up with TRBD1. J was trimmed by 4 bases and V by 4 bases; bases with no gene match: 4. Germline loops: CDR1 LGHDT, CDR2 YNNKEL (reference sequence). CDR3 length: 15 amino acids. CDR3 in amino acids: CASSRQGARYNEQFF. The CDR3 DNA reads as TGTGCCAGCAGCCGACAGGGGGCGCGATACAATGAGCAGTTCTTC.

The CDR3 DNA sequence: TGTGCCAGCACCCCCAGGACAGGGAAAATTTACGAGCAGTACTTC. It yields the protein CASTPRTGKIYEQYF. The chain combines TRBV7-2 with TRBJ2-7; 8 bases agree with TRBD1. Unmatched junction bases numbered 12, after V lost 7 bases and J lost 4 bases. This CDR3 is built from 15 residues. The germline CDR1 and CDR2 sequences are SGHTA and FQGNSA.

This clone has just one count. This chain uses TRBV11-3 with TRBJ1-6, with a weak D call TRBD1 (6 bases). Trimming removed 5 bases from V and 9 bases from J, with 23 bases in between. The V gene's germline CDR1 is SGHNT and CDR2 YENEEA. This CDR3 has 17 amino acids. CDR3 in amino acids: CASSPGETGKRASPLHF. CDR3 nucleotide sequence: TGTGCCAGCAGCCCCGGGGAAACAGGGAAACGGGCTTCACCCCTCCACTTT.

This chain joins TRBV24-1 and TRBJ1-2, with a weak D call TRBD1 (6 bases). The V gene lost 2 bases and the J gene lost 7 bases, with 13 bases spanning the gap. The CDR3 loop spans 14 amino acids. Germline values: CDR1 KGHDR, CDR2 SFDVKD. The CDR3: CATSDSTGSGGYTF. The CDR3, as DNA: TGTGCCACCAGTGATTCTACAGGGTCAGGTGGCTACACCTTC.

This clone was observed a single time. The genes are TRBV5-1 and TRBJ2-7; 10 positions agree with TRBD1. The germline CDR1 and CDR2 sequences are SGHRS and YFSETQ. The CDR3 runs 15 residues. Trimming took 2 bases from V and 9 from J; bases not matched to a gene: 11. DNA of the CDR3: TGCGCCAGCAGCTTACCGGGACAGGGGAGCCTCGGGCAGTACTTC. Translated, it gives CASSLPGQGSLGQYF.

This chain links TRBV10-3 with TRBJ1-4; 9 bases match TRBD1. Germline trimming cut 6 bases from V and 6 bases from J; bases unmatched to any gene: 8. In germline, CDR1 is ENHRY, CDR2 SYGVKD. The CDR3 has 15 amino acids. In nucleotides, the CDR3 is TGTGCCATCAGGGCCCGGACAGGGGAGGATGAAAAACTGTTTTTT. This encodes CAIRARTGEDEKLFF.

The CDR3 DNA follows: TGCGCCAGCAGCTTGGACGGACAGGGGGCTTTCTACGAGCAGTACTTC. Amino acids: CASSLDGQGAFYEQYF. V usage is TRBV5-1 and J usage is TRBJ2-7, with 11 bases aligning to TRBD1. This CDR3 has 16 residues. Germline CDR1 is SGHRS and CDR2 is YFSETQ. With V trimmed by 0 bases and J by 3 bases, 5 bases remained unmatched.

The table lists this clone with a few counts. This chain joins TRBV7-3 and TRBJ2-7, with D tentatively TRBD1 (5 bases). CDR1 SGHTA and CDR2 FQGTGA come from the germline V gene. V was shortened by 4 bases and J by 7 bases, with 14 bases between the two germline ends. The CDR3 runs to 13 residues. The CDR3 is CASSSSTVGEQYF. The CDR3 DNA reads as TGTGCCAGCAGCTCTTCGACAGTTGGTGAGCAGTACTTC. The full variable domain, its missing parts supplied by reference TRBV7-3 and TRBJ2-7, is GAGVSQTPSNKVTEKGKYVELRCDPISGHTALYWYRQSLGQGPEFLIYFQGTGAADDSGLPNDRFFAVRPEGSVSTLKIQRTERGDSAVYLCASSSSTVGEQYFGPGTRLTVT.

This clone was observed a few times. The J gene is TRBJ1-1, the V gene TRBV7-9; TRBD1 agrees at 7 bases. J lost 3 bases, V lost 5 bases, and 3 bases had no gene match. There are 13 residues in the CDR3. Germline-derived CDR1 and CDR2 are SEHNR and FQNEAQ (reference sequence). The CDR3 protein is CASSPGGDTEAFF. DNA for the CDR3: TGTGCCAGCAGCCCAGGGGGTGACACTGAAGCTTTCTTT.